This TCR beta chain was obtained from a study of shared clonotypes between healthy human individuals (TCRdb year 2020). General notes on the study: A couple of women and a few men aged 18 to 49 years were included in the cohort. For each donor, three plates each were used for CD4 naive and CD4 memory, two plates were used for CD8 naive, and one plate was used for CD8 memory. Between about 0.9 and 9 billion PBMCs per donor were obtained by leukapheresis. To estimate repertoire size and how much clonotype sharing occurs between individuals, the study deeply sequenced the blood TCR repertoires of a handful of healthy adults. Libraries were prepared and TCR repertoires were sequenced by different laboratories using diverse techniques, in order to increase sequencing depth and limit assay-specific biases. The paper's findings and limits, for the study overall: Even with the large sequencing depth, rarefaction of the sorted-subset datasets indicated that sequencing was incomplete. Compared with non-shared clonotypes, clonotypes shared by all four sorted-subset donors had higher generation probabilities. Across several donors, approximately 4.6% of naive CD4, roughly 3.5% of naive CD8, roughly 2.3% of memory CD4, and around 0.4% of memory CD8 clonotypes were shared. The genetic and exposure-history diversity represented was limited by the small number of donors. Larger estimated clonotype richness was generally found for naive subsets than for memory subsets. Sampling was limited to blood, and TCR repertoires in tissue likely differ from TCR repertoires in blood. Pairwise subsampling indicated that sequencing depth was expected to affect the degree of clonotype sharing among donors.

Healthy HIV-negative adults with no recently reported acute infections or vaccinations were included as donors. All donors were Caucasian adults living in Nashville, Tennessee, USA. CD4+ T cells were enriched through magnetic negative selection, after which naive cells were positively selected on CD45RA and the remaining negative fraction served as the memory subset. Blood was obtained by leukapheresis, after which PBMCs were separated by Ficoll-Histopaque density gradient centrifugation and cryopreserved in liquid nitrogen vapor phase. Purity and quantity of every magnetically sorted T cell population were checked by analytical flow cytometry. Genomic DNA was isolated from each sorted fraction and quantified by UV absorbance on a Nanodrop 2000c. The germline V gene yields MDHEN for CDR1 and SYDVKM for CDR2. V loses 10 bases, J loses 2 bases, and the germline ends lie 9 bases apart. The CDR3 measures 11 amino acids from cysteine to phenylalanine. Only the CDR3 DNA is retained, 33 bases long and in frame from the first base.

Using the deep immunoSEQ assay, multiplex PCR amplified TCR CDR3 regions from genomic DNA. Genomic DNA extracted from each cell subset was distributed evenly over all wells of several immunoSEQ 96-well plates, and each plate served as one replicate. For sorted subsets, each replicate PCR was loaded with about 0.2 ug genomic DNA, equivalent to 25,000 to 35,000 T cell genomes. Purified libraries were measured with a Qubit 3.0 fluorometer, size-checked on a Bioanalyzer 2100, and measured again with the KAPA Library Quantification kit. A separate single-read 150-cycle Illumina NextSeq 550 flow cell was used to sequence each immunoSEQ 96-well plate. The study's processing was this. Because only junctional sequences without quality scores were contained in the immunoSEQ output, filtering matching that applied to full-length reads could not be performed. To assign V/J genes and CDR3, sequences were annotated against IMGT germline references using PyIR, a Python wrapper for IgBLAST v1.9. Any read was removed if the V/J assignment was weak (E-value above 1e-6), the CDR3 was missing, or the read contained stop codons, out-of-frame junctions, or ambiguous translated residues. V3J clonotypes were defined as sequences sharing the same inferred V gene, J gene, and CDR3 amino acid sequence. Percentage overlap between repertoires was calculated by dividing the number of shared unique clonotypes by the size of the smaller repertoire. Three approaches were used to assess repertoire richness: RTK rarefaction, the Chao1 estimator, and Recon v2.1 estimates of unobserved clonotypes. OLGA was used to compute generation probabilities for all TCRbeta clonotypes that the gDNA method yielded from a handful of donors. As stored in TCRdb, this immuneACCESS dataset retains in-frame rearrangements with V and J assigned. A fraction of the clones does not appear; measured against another copy, unresolved V genes explain less than half of the discrepancy, and the remainder lacks a known reason. V and J calls and clone size follow that table, whereas D and trimming were derived from the DNA. The sample records some 2 million clones, roughly 94% of which are singletons. In total, the top ten clones hold 0.1% to 0.15% of the sample.

On this clone itself: The antigen this receptor binds is unknown. The sample holds no much larger clone one base away, and base qualities are not on file.

The specimen was naive CD4+ T cells sorted from blood. Explained via the paper, the cell subset or site label denotes: CD45RA+ positively selected. The chain links TRBV28 with TRBJ2-7; too little of a D gene remains to name it. The sequence derives from a man between 18 and 35 years old in good health. For the CDR3, the sequence is CATDGPYEQYF. The nucleotide sequence reads TGTGCCACGGACGGACCCTACGAGCAGTACTTC.